Listed below are T cell receptor beta chains from one sample, sequenced in a study of blood T cell repertoires in COVID-19. Generated by immunoSEQ multiplex PCR, the TCRdb table keeps only in-frame clones and is missing some. The repertoire includes approximately 98,000 clones, around 83% of them detected once, and about 4% sits in the top ten. The sample taken for sequencing was peripheral blood. The receptors shown here come from a woman in her 70s with acute or convalescent COVID-19. The CDR3 runs from the conserved cysteine through the conserved F or W. D genes are given only for firm matches. Not all rows give a size; the values are once, few, many and, for expanded clones, a class.

D: TRBD1; size: .; J: TRBJ1-3; length: 15; V: TRBV3-1/TRBV3-2; CDR3: CASSLQDRAGNTIYF; DNA: TGTGCCAGCAGCTTACAGGACAGGGCTGGAAACACCATATATTTT
D: .; size: .; J: TRBJ2-5; length: 15; V: TRBV5-5; CDR3: CASSLFWGRQETQYF; DNA: TGTGCCAGCAGCTTGTTCTGGGGCCGGCAAGAGACCCAGTACTTC
D: .; size: few; J: TRBJ2-3; length: 16; V: TRBV7-8; CDR3: CASSFYGGKAGDTQYF; DNA: TGTGCCAGCAGCTTTTACGGGGGAAAGGCAGGAGATACGCAGTATTTT
D: .; size: .; J: TRBJ1-4; length: 15; V: TRBV11-3; CDR3: CASSSRWGPNEKLFF; DNA: TGTGCCAGCAGCTCCCGGTGGGGGCCTAATGAAAAACTGTTTTTT
D: TRBD1; size: .; J: TRBJ1-2; length: 17; V: TRBV28; CDR3: CASSSPGQGAPGYGYTF; DNA: TGTGCCAGCAGTTCCCCAGGACAGGGGGCGCCCGGCTATGGCTACACCTTC
D: .; size: .; J: TRBJ2-3; length: 15; V: TRBV28; CDR3: CASSLRLTGTDTQYF; DNA: TGTGCCAGCAGTCTAAGACTTACCGGCACAGATACGCAGTATTTT
D: .; size: .; J: TRBJ2-7; length: 11; V: TRBV30; CDR3: CAWSAYYEQYF; DNA: TGTGCCTGGAGTGCCTACTACGAGCAGTACTTC
D: .; size: .; J: TRBJ1-1; length: 13; V: TRBV9; CDR3: CASSVAGDTEAFF; DNA: TGTGCCAGCAGCGTAGCCGGGGACACTGAAGCTTTCTTT
D: .; size: .; J: TRBJ2-7; length: 11; V: TRBV12-3/TRBV12-4; CDR3: CASRRGLEQYF; DNA: TGTGCCAGCCGGAGAGGCCTCGAGCAGTACTTC
D: .; size: once; J: TRBJ2-1; length: 17; V: TRBV7-9; CDR3: CASSQGRSLSSYNEQFF; DNA: TGTGCCAGCAGCCAGGGCCGGAGCTTAAGCTCCTACAATGAGCAGTTCTTC
D: .; size: .; J: TRBJ2-7; length: 15; V: TRBV5-1; CDR3: CASSFATESSYEQYF; DNA: TGCGCCAGCAGCTTCGCGACAGAAAGCTCCTACGAGCAGTACTTC